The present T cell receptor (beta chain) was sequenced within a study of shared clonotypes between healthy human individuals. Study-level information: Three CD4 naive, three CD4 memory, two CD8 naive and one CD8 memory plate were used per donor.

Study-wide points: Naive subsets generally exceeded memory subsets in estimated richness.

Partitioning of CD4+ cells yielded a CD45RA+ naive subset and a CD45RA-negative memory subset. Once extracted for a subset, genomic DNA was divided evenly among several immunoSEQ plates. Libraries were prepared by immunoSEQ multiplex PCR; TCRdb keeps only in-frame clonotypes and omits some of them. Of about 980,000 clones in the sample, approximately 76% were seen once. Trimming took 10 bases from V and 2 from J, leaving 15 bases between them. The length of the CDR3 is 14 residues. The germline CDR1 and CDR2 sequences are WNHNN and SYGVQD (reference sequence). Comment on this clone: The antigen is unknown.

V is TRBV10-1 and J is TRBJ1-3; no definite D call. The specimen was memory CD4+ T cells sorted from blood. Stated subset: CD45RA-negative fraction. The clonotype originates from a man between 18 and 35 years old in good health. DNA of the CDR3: TGCGCCAACCAGCGTAGGAGGCCTGGAAACACCATATATTTT. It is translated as CANQRRRPGNTIYF.